This T cell receptor (beta chain) was sequenced during a study of OX40 agonist ivuxolimab in advanced cancers. Study overall: An anti-OX40 (CD134) antibody with agonistic activity, ivuxolimab, was administered to patients.

Here immunoSEQ multiplex PCR was the method, and the copy in TCRdb shows in-frame clones only, minus some. The profile covers roughly 2,000 clones, with just under 85% appearing a single time and under 20% taken by the ten largest. The clonotype originates from an adult with an advanced solid tumor such as melanoma, head and neck, liver or kidney cancer. The input for sequencing was CD4+ or CD8+ T cells sorted from blood, taken in a trial of the OX40 agonist ivuxolimab.

The CDR3 region is CASSDGLANTGELFF. The CDR3 nucleotides read TGTGCCAGCAGTGATGGACTAGCGAACACCGGGGAGCTGTTTTTT. The chain combines TRBV6-4 with TRBJ2-2; the match to TRBD2 covers 7 bases. This CDR3 comprises 15 residues. From germline, CDR1 is MRHNA and CDR2 SNTAGT. Trimming cost V 3 bases and J 0 bases; bases outside gene matches: 1.